This TCR beta chain originates from a study of shared clonotypes between healthy human individuals. Sorted subsets were amplified in replicate PCRs using approximately 200 ng DNA, 25,000 to 30,000 T cell genomes. Clones were sequenced by immunoSEQ multiplex PCR, and TCRdb holds only the in-frame ones, with some missing. The sample gives 950,000 to 1,300,000 clones, 70% to 80% of which show up once; around 1.4% is in the top ten. The CDR3 is made up of 14 amino acids. Trimming cost V 5 bases and J 6 bases, with 17 bases left between them. Looked up from germline, CDR1 is SQVTM and CDR2 is ANQGSEA. Donors, healthy HIV-negative adults, lacked recent acute infections or vaccinations. On this clone: Its cognate antigen is unknown.

Findings and limits, study-wide: Across a handful of donors, naive CD4 shared 5% to 6.5%, naive CD8 more than 3%, memory CD4 2.3%, memory CD8 around 0.36%. Researchers found naive subsets generally carried larger estimated richness than memory subsets.

The receptor was derived from a man aged 18 to 30 in good health. Sequencing was carried out using memory CD4+ T cells sorted from blood. The sample's subset: CD45RA-negative fraction. The V gene is TRBV29-1, the J gene TRBJ2-1; possibly TRBD2 for D (6 bases). CDR3 sequence: CSVTTGRGFNEQFF. The CDR3 DNA sequence: TGCAGCGTTACCACAGGCCGGGGGTTCAATGAGCAGTTCTTC.